The entry below gives a single TCR beta chain sequence along with its context. Its antigen is unidentified. Genomic DNA templated the TCR beta VDJ and CDR3 profiling. TCRdb re-called the reads through MiXCR, storing one row per CDR3 protein. The repertoire includes roughly 130,000 distinct CDR3 sequences, more than 40% of them detected once, and 2.5% sits in the top ten. This sample stems from a study of CD8+CD57+ T cells in acquired aplastic anemia. On the study more broadly: Recorded DNA amounts for sorted CD4+ and CD8+ cells had an average of approximately 3 ug.

Study-level points and caveats: Between patients and controls, about 30 CD8+ CDR3 sequences were found in common.

Germline values: CDR1 MGHDK, CDR2 SYGVNS. V lost 3 bases to trimming and J lost 0 bases, with 5 bases between them. This CDR3 comprises 13 residues. The chain links TRBV25-1 to TRBJ1-1; D is unclear. The sequenced sample was sorted CD4+, CD8+, or CD8+CD57+ T cells (not recorded which) from PBMCs. This clonotype was sampled from a human donor in good health, serving as a control. CDR3: CASSDLVNTEAFF. The CDR3 DNA reads TGTGCCAGCAGTGATCTGGTGAACACTGAAGCTTTCTTT.